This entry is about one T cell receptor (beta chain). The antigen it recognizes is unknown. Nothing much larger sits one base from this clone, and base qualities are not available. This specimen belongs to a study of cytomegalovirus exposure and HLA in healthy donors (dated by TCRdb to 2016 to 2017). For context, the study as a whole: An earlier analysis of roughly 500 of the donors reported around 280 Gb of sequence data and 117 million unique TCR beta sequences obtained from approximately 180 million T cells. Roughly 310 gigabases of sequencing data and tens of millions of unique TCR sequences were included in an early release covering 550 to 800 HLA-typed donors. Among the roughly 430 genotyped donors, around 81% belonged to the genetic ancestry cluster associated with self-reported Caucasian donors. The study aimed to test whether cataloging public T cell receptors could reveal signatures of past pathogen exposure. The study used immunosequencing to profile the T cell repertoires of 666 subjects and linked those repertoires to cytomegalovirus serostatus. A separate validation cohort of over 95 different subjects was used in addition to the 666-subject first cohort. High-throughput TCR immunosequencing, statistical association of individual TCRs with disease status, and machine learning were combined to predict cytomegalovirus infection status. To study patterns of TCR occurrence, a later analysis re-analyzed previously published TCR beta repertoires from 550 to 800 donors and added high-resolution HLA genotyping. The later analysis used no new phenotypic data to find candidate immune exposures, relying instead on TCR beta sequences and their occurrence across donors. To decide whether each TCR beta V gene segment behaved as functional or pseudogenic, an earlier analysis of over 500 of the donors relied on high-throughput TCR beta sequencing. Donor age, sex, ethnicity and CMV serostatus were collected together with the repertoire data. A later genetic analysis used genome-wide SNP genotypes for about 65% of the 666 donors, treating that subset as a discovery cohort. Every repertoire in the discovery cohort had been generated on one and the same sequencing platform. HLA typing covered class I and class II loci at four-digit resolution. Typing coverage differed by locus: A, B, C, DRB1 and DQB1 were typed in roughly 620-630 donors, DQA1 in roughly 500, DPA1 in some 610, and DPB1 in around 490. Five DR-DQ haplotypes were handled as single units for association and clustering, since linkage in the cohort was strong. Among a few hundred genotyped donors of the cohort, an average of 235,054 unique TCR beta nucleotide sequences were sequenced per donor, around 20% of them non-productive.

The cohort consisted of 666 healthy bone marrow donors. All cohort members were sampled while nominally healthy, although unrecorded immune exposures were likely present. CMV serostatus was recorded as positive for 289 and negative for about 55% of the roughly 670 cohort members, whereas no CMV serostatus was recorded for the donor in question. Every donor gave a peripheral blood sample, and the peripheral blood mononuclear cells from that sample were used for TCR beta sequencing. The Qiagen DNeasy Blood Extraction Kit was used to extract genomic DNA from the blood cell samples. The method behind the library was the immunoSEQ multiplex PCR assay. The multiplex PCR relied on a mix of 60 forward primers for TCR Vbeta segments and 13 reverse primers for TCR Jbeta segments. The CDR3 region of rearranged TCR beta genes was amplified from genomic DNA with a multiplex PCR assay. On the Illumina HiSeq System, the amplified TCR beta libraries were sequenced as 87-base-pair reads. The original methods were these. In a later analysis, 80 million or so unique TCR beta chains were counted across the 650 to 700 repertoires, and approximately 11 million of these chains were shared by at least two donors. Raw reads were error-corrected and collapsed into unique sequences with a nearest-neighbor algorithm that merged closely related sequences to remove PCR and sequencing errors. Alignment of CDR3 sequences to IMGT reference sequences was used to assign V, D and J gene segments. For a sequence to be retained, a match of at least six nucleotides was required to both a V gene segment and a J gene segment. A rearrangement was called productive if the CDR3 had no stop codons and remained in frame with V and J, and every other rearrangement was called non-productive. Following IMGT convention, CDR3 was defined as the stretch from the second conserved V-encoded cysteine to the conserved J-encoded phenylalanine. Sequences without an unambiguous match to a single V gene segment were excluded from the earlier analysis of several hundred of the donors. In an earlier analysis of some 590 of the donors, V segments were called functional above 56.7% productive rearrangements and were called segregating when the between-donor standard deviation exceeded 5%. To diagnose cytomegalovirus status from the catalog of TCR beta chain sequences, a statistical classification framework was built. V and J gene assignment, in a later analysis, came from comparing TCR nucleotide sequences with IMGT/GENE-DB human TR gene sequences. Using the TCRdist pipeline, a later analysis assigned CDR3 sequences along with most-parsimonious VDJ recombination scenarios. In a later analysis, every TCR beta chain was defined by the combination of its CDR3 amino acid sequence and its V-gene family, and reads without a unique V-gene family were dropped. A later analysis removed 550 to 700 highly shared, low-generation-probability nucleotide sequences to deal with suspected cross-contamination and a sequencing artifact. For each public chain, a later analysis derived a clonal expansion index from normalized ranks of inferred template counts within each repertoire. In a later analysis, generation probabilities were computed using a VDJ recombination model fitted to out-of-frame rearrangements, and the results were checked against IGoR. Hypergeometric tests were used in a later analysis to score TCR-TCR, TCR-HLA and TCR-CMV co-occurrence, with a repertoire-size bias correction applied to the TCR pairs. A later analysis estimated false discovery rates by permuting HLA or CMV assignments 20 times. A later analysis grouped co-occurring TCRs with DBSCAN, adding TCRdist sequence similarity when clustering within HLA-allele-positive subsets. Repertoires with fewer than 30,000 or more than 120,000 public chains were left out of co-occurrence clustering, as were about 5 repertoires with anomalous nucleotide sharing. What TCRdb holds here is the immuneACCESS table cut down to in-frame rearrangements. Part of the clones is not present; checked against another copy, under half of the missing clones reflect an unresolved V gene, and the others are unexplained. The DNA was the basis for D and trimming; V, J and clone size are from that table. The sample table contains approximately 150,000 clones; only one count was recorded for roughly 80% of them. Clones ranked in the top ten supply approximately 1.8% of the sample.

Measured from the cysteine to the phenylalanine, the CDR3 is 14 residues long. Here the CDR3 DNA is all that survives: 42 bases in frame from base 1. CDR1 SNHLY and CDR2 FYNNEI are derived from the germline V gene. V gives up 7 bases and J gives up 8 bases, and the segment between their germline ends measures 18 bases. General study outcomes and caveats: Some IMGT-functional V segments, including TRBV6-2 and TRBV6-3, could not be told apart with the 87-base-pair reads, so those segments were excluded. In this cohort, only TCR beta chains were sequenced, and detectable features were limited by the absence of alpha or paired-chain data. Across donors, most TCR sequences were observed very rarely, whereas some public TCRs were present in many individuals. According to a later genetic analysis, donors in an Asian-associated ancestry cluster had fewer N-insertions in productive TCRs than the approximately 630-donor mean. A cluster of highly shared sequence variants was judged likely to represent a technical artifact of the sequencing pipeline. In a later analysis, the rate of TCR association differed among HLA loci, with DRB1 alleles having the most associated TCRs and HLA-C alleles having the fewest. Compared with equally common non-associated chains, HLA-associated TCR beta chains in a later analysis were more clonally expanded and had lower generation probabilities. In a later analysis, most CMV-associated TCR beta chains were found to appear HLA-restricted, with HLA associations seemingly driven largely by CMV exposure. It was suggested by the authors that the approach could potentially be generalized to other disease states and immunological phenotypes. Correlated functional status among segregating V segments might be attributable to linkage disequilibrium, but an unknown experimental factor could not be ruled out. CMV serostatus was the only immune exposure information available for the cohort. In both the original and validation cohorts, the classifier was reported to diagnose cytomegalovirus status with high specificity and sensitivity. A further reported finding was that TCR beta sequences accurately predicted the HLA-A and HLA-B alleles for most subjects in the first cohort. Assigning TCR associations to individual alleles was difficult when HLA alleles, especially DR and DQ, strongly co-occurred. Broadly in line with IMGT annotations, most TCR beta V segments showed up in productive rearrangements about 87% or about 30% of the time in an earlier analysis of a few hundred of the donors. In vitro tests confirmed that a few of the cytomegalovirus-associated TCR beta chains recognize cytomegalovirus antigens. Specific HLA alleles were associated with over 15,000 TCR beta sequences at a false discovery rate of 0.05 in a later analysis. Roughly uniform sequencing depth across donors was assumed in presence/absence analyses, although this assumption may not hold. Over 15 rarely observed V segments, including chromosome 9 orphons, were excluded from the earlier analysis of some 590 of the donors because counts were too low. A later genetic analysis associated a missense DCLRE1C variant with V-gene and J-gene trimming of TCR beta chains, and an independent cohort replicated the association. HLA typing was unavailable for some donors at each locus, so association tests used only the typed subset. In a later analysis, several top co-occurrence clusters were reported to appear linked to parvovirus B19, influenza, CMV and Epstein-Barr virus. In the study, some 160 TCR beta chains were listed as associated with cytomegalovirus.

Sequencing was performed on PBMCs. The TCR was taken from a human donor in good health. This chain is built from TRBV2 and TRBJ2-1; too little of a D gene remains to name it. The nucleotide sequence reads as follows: TGTGCCAGCAAGAAGCCGGGTGCCATGGATGAGCAGTTCTTC. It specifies CASKKPGAMDEQFF.